This T cell receptor (beta chain) was sequenced in a study of blood T cell repertoires in COVID-19. Across the whole study: In each case, the material was cDNA or gDNA derived from T cells, B-cell-depleted T cells, or PBMCs.

V shed 4 bases and J 4 bases; nucleotides not matched to a gene: 6. The CDR3 covers 14 residues. Germline lookup yields CDR1 SGHRS and CDR2 YFSETQ. The assay was immunoSEQ multiplex PCR, and TCRdb's table has in-frame clones only and misses some. The sample includes approximately 130,000 clones, 84% of them seen just once. The chain carries TRBV5-1 and TRBJ1-2, with TRBD1 identical over 8 bases. The TCR originated in a human donor in a cohort sampled during active COVID-19. The sample comprised peripheral blood. The CDR3 protein is CASSQTGQVYGYTF. The CDR3 nucleotides are TGCGCCAGCAGCCAAACGGGACAGGTCTATGGCTACACCTTC.